This TCR beta chain is drawn from a study of cytomegalovirus exposure and HLA in healthy donors. General study points: The analysis excluded some indistinguishable V segments, including TRBV6-2 and TRBV6-3.

The trim removed 5 bases at V and 5 bases at J, leaving 20 bases unmatched. The CDR3 is 20 amino acids. Germline V gene sequence: CDR1 SGHRS, CDR2 YFSETQ. This PCR relied on a set of 60 Vbeta primers and 13 Jbeta primers. Assay: immunoSEQ multiplex PCR; the TCRdb copy retains only in-frame clones and omits some. The top ten clones hold 10% to 12% of a sample with about 38,000 clones, about nine tenths of them seen once. Comments on this clone: The antigen is undetermined.

This receptor was taken from a woman aged 40 to 50 in good health and CMV-seropositive. The sequencing input was PBMCs. The chain links TRBV5-1 to TRBJ2-1; 12 bases map to TRBD2. The CDR3 loop reads CASSPPKGLAGGLGDNEQFF. In DNA form, the CDR3 reads TGCGCCAGCAGTCCGCCGAAGGGGCTAGCGGGGGGGTTAGGGGACAATGAGCAGTTCTTC.